This T cell receptor beta chain was recorded in a study of control samples from healthy donors and cancer patients. TCRdb keeps only in-frame clones here, not all; method: immunoSEQ multiplex PCR. The repertoire holds 150,000 to 200,000 clones, roughly 94% seen once, with about 8.5% in the top ten. This CDR3 is built from 13 residues. Germline lookup yields CDR1 MGHDK and CDR2 SYGVNS. V shed 9 bases and J 2 bases; nucleotides not matched to a gene: 6. The count of this clone is one. This TCR was recovered from a woman aged 35 to 49 in good health. The sequencing input was blood. The rearrangement joins TRBV25-1 to TRBJ1-2, with TRBD1 identical over 7 bases. The DNA for the CDR3 is TGTGCCAGTAGGGGACAGACGAACTATGGCTACACCTTC. Amino acids: CASRGQTNYGYTF.